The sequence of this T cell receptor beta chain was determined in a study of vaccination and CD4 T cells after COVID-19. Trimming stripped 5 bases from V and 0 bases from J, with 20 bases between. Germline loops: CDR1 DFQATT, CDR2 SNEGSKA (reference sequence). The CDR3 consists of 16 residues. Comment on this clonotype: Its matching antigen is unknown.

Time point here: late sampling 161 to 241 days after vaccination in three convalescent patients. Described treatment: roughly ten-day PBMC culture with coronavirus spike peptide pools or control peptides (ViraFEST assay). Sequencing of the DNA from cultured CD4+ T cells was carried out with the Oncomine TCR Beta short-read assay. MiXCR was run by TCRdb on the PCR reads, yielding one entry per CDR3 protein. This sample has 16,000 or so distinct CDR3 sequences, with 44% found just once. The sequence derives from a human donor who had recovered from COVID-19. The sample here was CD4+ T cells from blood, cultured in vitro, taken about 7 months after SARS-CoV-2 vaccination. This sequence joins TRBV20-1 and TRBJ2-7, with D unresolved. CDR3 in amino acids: CSALSDSAGSSYEQYF. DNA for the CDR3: TGCAGTGCTCTCTCCGACTCCGCCGGAAGCTCCTACGAGCAGTACTTC.